This is a list of T cell receptor beta chains from one sample in a study of OX40 agonist ivuxolimab in advanced cancers. The assay was immunoSEQ multiplex PCR, and TCRdb's table has in-frame clones only and misses some. Counted here are some 25,000 clones, 75% to 90% occurring once; the ten biggest clones make up 8.5% to 10%. The sample was CD4+ or CD8+ T cells sorted from blood, taken in a trial of the OX40 agonist ivuxolimab. All receptors come from an adult with an advanced solid tumor such as melanoma, head and neck, liver or kidney cancer. CDR3s include the opening cysteine and the closing phenylalanine or tryptophan. The D gene is left open where the match is weak. The size field is filled for only some rows; it gives once, few, many or a size class.

TRBD2,TRBV5-1,TRBJ2-5,once,TGCGCCAGCAGCCCGACTAGCGGGAAAGAGACCCAGTACTTC,CASSPTSGKETQYF
-,TRBV7-3,TRBJ2-2,-,TGTGCCAGCAGCGTGGGACATTTCACCGGGGAGCTGTTTTTT,CASSVGHFTGELFF
-,TRBV30,TRBJ2-4,-,TGTGCCTGGAGTCCTAAAGATCAAGGGGGCGGGATGGACATTCAGTACTTC,CAWSPKDQGGGMDIQYF
-,TRBV10-3,TRBJ1-5,-,TGTGCCATCAGCACGTATAGCAATCAGCCCCAGCATTTT,CAISTYSNQPQHF
-,TRBV7-2,TRBJ2-5,-,TGTGCCAGCAGCTTATGGCGAGCGGACTCTGGGGAGACCCAGTACTTC,CASSLWRADSGETQYF
-,TRBV5-4,TRBJ2-7,-,TGTGCCAGCAGCTTGGTAGGCCAGAACTACGAGCAGTACTTC,CASSLVGQNYEQYF
-,TRBV6-5,TRBJ1-1,-,TGTGCCAGCAGTTACGGTCCGGACACCAGGAACACTGAAGCTTTCTTT,CASSYGPDTRNTEAFF
TRBD1,TRBV18,TRBJ1-5,-,TGTGCCAGCTCTCTTTCTATACAGGGGTTGGAGGGACAGCCCCAGCATTTT,CASSLSIQGLEGQPQHF
-,TRBV2,TRBJ1-4,few,TGTGCCAGCGGGGGTGGAGCAACTAATGAAAAACTGTTTTTT,CASGGGATNEKLFF
TRBD2,TRBV6-5,TRBJ2-2,-,TGTGCCAGCAGTTACTCGGGCGGGAGGGCTTACGGGGAGCTGTTTTTT,CASSYSGGRAYGELFF
-,TRBV18,TRBJ2-7,-,TGTGCCAGCTCACCGAAATCCAGGGGTTCCTACGAGCAGTACTTC,CASSPKSRGSYEQYF
TRBD2,TRBV7-9,TRBJ2-1,-,TGTGCCAGCAGCTTGACCACTAGCGGGAGTAGAAATGAGCAGTTCTTC,CASSLTTSGSRNEQFF
-,TRBV18,TRBJ2-7,-,TGTGCCAGCTCACCGGCAGGGGCAATGGAAGACGAGCAGTACTTC,CASSPAGAMEDEQYF
-,TRBV7-8,TRBJ2-2,-,TGTGCCAGCAGCTTAACGGGGGAGACCGGGGAGCTGTTTTTT,CASSLTGETGELFF
-,TRBV7-2,TRBJ1-5,few,TGTGCCAGCAGCTTAGCCTTTCGGGAAAGCCTTCATTTT,CASSLAFRESLHF
TRBD1,TRBV7-2,TRBJ2-4,-,TGTGCCAGCAGCTCTCACGGACAGGGTACAATGAACATTCAGTACTTC,CASSSHGQGTMNIQYF
TRBD1,TRBV11-1,TRBJ1-1,-,TGTGCCAGCAGCCTGGGACAGGGGGCTTGGGGAGCTTTCTTT,CASSLGQGAWGAFF
-,TRBV5-6,TRBJ1-5,-,TGTGCCAGCAGCTTGTTTTTGGGGGTAAGCAATCAGCCCCAGCATTTT,CASSLFLGVSNQPQHF
-,TRBV29-1,TRBJ1-3,few,TGCAGCGTTGAAGAGCCCCTTAAAGGAAACACCATATATTTT,CSVEEPLKGNTIYF
TRBD1,TRBV19,TRBJ1-4,once,TGTGCCAGTAGCACAGACAGGGAGATCCGTGAAAAACTGTTTTTT,CASSTDREIREKLFF
-,TRBV4-1,TRBJ2-6,-,TGCGCCAGCAGCCAAGATTCCAGCTCTGGGGCCAACGTCCTGACTTTC,CASSQDSSSGANVLTF
-,TRBV6-1,TRBJ2-5,-,TGTGCCAGCAGCGCGGGGCCAAGTCAGGAGACCCAGTACTTC,CASSAGPSQETQYF
-,TRBV19,TRBJ2-5,-,TGTGCCAGTAGCAGACCAGGGGGGAGCCAAGAGACCCAGTACTTC,CASSRPGGSQETQYF
-,TRBV6-5,TRBJ1-2,-,TGTGCCAGCAGTTACTCTCACCCGGCGGCCTTTGGCTACACCTTC,CASSYSHPAAFGYTF
-,TRBV7-9,TRBJ1-4,-,TGTGCCAGCAGCCCGAGTGAAAAACTGTTTTTT,CASSPSEKLFF
TRBD2,TRBV5-1,TRBJ2-1,-,TGCGCCAGCAGGTTGGGACTAGCCTCCTACAATGAGCAGTTCTTC,CASRLGLASYNEQFF
-,TRBV11-3,TRBJ2-1,-,TGTGCCAGCAGCTTAGTTTCCAATGAGCAGTTCTTC,CASSLVSNEQFF
-,TRBV6-1,TRBJ1-2,-,TGTGCCAGCAGAGAGGACTCACTCTGGGGCTACACCTTC,CASREDSLWGYTF
TRBD1,TRBV5-6,TRBJ1-6,once,TGTGCCAGCAGCGCCGGGACAGGGGTCTCACCCCTCCACTTT,CASSAGTGVSPLHF
-,TRBV5-1,TRBJ2-2,-,TGCGCCAGCAGCAACAGGGTCACCGGGGAGCTGTTTTTT,CASSNRVTGELFF
-,TRBV25-1,TRBJ2-5,-,TGTGCCAGCAGTGAAACACCTCGGGAGTATCAAGAGACCCAGTACTTC,CASSETPREYQETQYF
TRBD2,TRBV5-6,TRBJ2-4,-,TGTGCCAGCAGCTTGGATGCGGGAGGAGCCAAAAACATTCAGTACTTC,CASSLDAGGAKNIQYF
-,TRBV7-9,TRBJ2-3,-,TGTGCCAGCAGCTTAGTAGGGGCCCCGACAGATACGCAGTATTTT,CASSLVGAPTDTQYF
TRBD1,TRBV4-2,TRBJ1-5,-,TGTGCCAGCAGCCATGGACAGGTCAATCAGCCCCAGCATTTT,CASSHGQVNQPQHF
-,TRBV7-9,TRBJ2-3,-,TGTGCCAGCAGCCCACTACAGGGTTTGGATACGCAGTATTTT,CASSPLQGLDTQYF
-,TRBV19,TRBJ2-1,-,TGTGCCAGTAGTAGCTCACAGGGGGGGAGCTCCTACAATGAGCAGTTCTTC,CASSSSQGGSSYNEQFF
-,TRBV12-5,TRBJ2-1,-,TGTGCTAGTGGCCGGGGAAGGCAGGATGAGCAGTTCTTC,CASGRGRQDEQFF
TRBD1,TRBV5-1,TRBJ1-1,-,TGCGCCAGCAGCCCAGGGACAGACTTCGAAGCTTTCTTT,CASSPGTDFEAFF
-,TRBV5-6,TRBJ2-1,-,TGTGCCAGCAGCTTGGCAGTTGAGCAGTTCTTC,CASSLAVEQFF
TRBD2,TRBV27,TRBJ2-7,once,TGTGCCAGCAGTTCTCTAGCGGGAGGTTACGAGCAGTACTTC,CASSSLAGGYEQYF
-,TRBV7-2,TRBJ2-6,-,TGTGCCAGCAGCTTCCCTACCTCTGGGGCCAACGTCCTGACTTTC,CASSFPTSGANVLTF
-,TRBV28,TRBJ1-4,-,TGTGCCAGCAGTAGGGTACTTAATGAAAAACTGTTTTTT,CASSRVLNEKLFF
-,TRBV7-9,TRBJ2-7,-,TGTGCCAGCAGCTTAGAACGGGGGCGAGACGAGCAGTACTTC,CASSLERGRDEQYF
-,TRBV7-9,TRBJ1-5,-,TGTGCCAGCAGCTTGGGCCAGAATCAGCCCCAGCATTTT,CASSLGQNQPQHF
TRBD2,TRBV6-1,TRBJ2-3,-,TGTGCCAGCAGAGATAGCGGGAGTGGCACAGATACGCAGTATTTT,CASRDSGSGTDTQYF
TRBD2,TRBV9,TRBJ2-1,-,TGTGCCAGCAGCCTCGGGACCGGGACTAGCGCTGCCAGCTCCTACAATGAGCAGTTCTTC,CASSLGTGTSAASSYNEQFF
TRBD1,TRBV5-1,TRBJ2-4,-,TGCGCCAGCAGCTTAAGGACAGGGGGTAGGGAAAACATTCAGTACTTC,CASSLRTGGRENIQYF
TRBD1,TRBV19,TRBJ1-1,-,TGTGCCAGTAGCACAGGGGCCGCTGGGGGAACTGAAGCTTTCTTT,CASSTGAAGGTEAFF
TRBD1,TRBV9,TRBJ1-2,-,TGTGCCAGCAGCGCCGCCCCCGGACAGGGAAGGGGCTACACCTTC,CASSAAPGQGRGYTF